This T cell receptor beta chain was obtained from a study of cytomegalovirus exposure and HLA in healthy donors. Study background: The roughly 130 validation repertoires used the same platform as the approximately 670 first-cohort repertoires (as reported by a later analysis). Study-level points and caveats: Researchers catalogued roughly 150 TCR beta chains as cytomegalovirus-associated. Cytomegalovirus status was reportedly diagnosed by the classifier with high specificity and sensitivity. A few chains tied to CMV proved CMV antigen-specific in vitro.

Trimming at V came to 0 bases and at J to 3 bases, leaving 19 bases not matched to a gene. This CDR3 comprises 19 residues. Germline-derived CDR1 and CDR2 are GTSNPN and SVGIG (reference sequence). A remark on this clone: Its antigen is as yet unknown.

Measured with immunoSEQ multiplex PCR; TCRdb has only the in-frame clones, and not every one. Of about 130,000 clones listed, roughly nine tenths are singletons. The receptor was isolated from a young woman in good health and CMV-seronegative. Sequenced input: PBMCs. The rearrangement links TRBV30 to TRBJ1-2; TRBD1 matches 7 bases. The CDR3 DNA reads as TGTGCCTGGAGTGTTAGTGCCCGTGACTCAAAGGGGGCTCACTATGGCTACACCTTC. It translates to CAWSVSARDSKGAHYGYTF.